This T cell receptor beta chain emerged from a study of blood T cell repertoires in COVID-19. Data came from immunoSEQ multiplex PCR; TCRdb stores just in-frame clones and leaves some out. The sample holds around 100,000 clones, 85% to 90% seen once. In regard to this clone: Different DNA sequences within this sample yield the same CDR3.

Germline CDR1 reads MNHEY; CDR2 reads SVGEGT. This CDR3 is 13 amino acids long. Trimming removed 6 bases from V and 1 base from J; junction bases left unmatched: 3. This TCR came from a human donor in a cohort sampled during active COVID-19. Sequenced material: peripheral blood. The J gene is TRBJ2-7, the V gene TRBV6-2 or TRBV6-3, with 7 nucleotides matching TRBD1. CDR3 residues: CASSLQGSYEQYF. CDR3 in DNA: TGTGCCAGCAGCCTACAGGGGTCCTACGAGCAGTACTTC.